This TCR beta chain was sequenced for a study of T cells in Graves' hyperthyroidism and ophthalmopathy. General study findings and limits: Within blood appeared most thyroid clonotypes that had expanded above 0.001.

Researchers took RNA transcripts and amplified the TCR beta CDR3 regions from them. When the TCR CDR3 underwent first-round RT-PCR, the HTBI primer set was used. TCRdb fed the multiplex PCR reads into MiXCR, producing one record per CDR3 protein. The sample holds around 340,000 distinct CDR3 sequences; approximately 18% are singletons and the top ten take about a sixth. The sample holds many counts of this clonotype. As yet, its antigen is unknown. Germline lookup yields CDR1 MDHEN and CDR2 SYDVKM. This CDR3 region has 16 residues. Trimming removed 3 bases at V and 0 bases at J, with 15 bases between. Patients having uncontrolled infection, another autoimmune disease, pregnancy or lactation were not included.

The rearrangement uses TRBV28 and TRBJ2-7; no firm D call. The sequenced material came from blood. This clonotype was sampled from a woman aged 40 to 49 with Graves' ophthalmopathy. In DNA, the CDR3 is TGTGCCAGCAGTTTCGCTTGGGGTAGTAACTCCTACGAGCAGTACTTC. Amino acids: CASSFAWGSNSYEQYF. Filled out from reference TRBV28 and TRBJ2-7, the complete variable domain reads DVKVTQSSRYLVKRTGEKVFLECVQDMDHENMFWYRQDPGLGLRLIYFSYDVKMKEKGDIPEGYSVSREKKERFSLILESASTNQTSMYLCASSFAWGSNSYEQYFGPGTRLTVT.